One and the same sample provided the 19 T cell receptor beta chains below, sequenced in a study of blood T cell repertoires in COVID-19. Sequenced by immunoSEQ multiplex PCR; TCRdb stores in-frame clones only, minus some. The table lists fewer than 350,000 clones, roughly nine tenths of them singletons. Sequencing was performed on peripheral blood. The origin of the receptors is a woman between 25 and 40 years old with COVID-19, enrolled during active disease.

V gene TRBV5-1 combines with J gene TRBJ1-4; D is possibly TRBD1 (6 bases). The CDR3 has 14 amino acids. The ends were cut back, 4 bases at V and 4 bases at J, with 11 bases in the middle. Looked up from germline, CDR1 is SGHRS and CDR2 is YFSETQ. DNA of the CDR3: TGCGCCAGCAGCCTAGGGACACTTAATGAAAAACTGTTTTTT. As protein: CASSLGTLNEKLFF.

The chain's CDR3 is CASGLAGVLNTIYF. In DNA, the CDR3 is TGTGCCAGCGGATTAGCGGGAGTTCTGAACACCATATATTTT. This sequence joins TRBV6-4 and TRBJ1-3; D is uncertain. With 8 bases removed from V and 7 bases from J, the gap between germline ends came to 18 bases. The germline V gene encodes CDR1 MRHNA and CDR2 SNTAGT. The CDR3 spans 14 residues.

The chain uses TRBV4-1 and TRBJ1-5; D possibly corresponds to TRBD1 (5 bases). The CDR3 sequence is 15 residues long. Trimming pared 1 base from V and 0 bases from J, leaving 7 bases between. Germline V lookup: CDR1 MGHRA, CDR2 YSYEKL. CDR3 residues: CASSQGQFSNQPQHF. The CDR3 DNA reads TGCGCCAGCAGCCAAGGACAGTTTAGCAATCAGCCCCAGCATTTT.

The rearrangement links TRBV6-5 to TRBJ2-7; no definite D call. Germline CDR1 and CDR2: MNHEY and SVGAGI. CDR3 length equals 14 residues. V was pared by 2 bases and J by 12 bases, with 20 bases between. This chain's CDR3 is CASSYGQFQSIRYF. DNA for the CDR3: TGTGCCAGCAGTTACGGGCAGTTTCAAAGTATTCGGTACTTC.

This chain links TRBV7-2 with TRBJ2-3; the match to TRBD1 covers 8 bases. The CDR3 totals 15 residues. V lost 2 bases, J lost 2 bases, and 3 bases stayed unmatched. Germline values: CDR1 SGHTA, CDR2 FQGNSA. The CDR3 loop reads CASSLWGQDTDTQYF. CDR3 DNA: TGTGCCAGCAGCTTATGGGGACAGGACACAGATACGCAGTATTTT.

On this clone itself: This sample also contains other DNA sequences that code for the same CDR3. CDR3: CASSFGQAYEQYF. As DNA, the CDR3 is TGTGCCAGCAGCTTCGGACAGGCCTACGAGCAGTACTTC. The chain carries TRBV11-2 and TRBJ2-7, with 7 bases aligning to TRBD1. The V gene's germline CDR1 is SGHAT and CDR2 FQNNGV. J lost 2 bases, V lost 3 bases, and 1 base had no gene match. This CDR3 has 13 residues.

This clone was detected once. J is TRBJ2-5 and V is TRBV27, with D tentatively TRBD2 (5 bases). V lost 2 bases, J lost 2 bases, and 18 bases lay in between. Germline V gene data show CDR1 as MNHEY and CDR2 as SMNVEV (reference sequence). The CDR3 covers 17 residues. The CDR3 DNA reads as TGTGCCAGCAGTTTACGGGGTCCCGCGCGGAGTCAAGAGACCCAGTACTTC. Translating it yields CASSLRGPARSQETQYF.

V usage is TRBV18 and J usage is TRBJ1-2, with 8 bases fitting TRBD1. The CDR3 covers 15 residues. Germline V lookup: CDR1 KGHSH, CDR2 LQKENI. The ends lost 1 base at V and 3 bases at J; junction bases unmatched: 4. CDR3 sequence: CASSPLGTGDYGYTF. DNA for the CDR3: TGTGCCAGCTCACCACTTGGGACAGGAGACTATGGCTACACCTTC.

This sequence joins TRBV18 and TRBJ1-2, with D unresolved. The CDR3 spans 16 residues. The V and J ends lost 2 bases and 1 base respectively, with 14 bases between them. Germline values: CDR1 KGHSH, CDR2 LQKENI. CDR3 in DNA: TGTGCCAGCTCACCATCTACAGCTACGGTTAACTATGGCTACACCTTC. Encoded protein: CASSPSTATVNYGYTF. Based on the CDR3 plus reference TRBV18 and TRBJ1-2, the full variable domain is NAGVMQNPRHLVRRRGQEARLRCSPMKGHSHVYWYRQLPEEGLKFMVYLQKENIIDESGMPKERFSAEFPKEGPSILRIQQVVRGDSAAYFCASSPSTATVNYGYTFGSGTRLTVV.

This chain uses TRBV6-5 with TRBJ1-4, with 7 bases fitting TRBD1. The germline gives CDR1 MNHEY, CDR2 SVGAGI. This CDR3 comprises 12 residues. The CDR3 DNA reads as TGTGCAACCGGGACAGAGAATGAAAAACTGTTTTTT. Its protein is CATGTENEKLFF.

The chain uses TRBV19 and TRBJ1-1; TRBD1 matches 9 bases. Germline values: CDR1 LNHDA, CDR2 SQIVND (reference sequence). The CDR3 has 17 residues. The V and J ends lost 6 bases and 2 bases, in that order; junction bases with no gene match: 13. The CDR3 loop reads CASSRDRVSLVNTEAFF. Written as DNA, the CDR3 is TGTGCCAGTAGCCGGGACAGGGTGTCCCTGGTAAACACTGAAGCTTTCTTT.

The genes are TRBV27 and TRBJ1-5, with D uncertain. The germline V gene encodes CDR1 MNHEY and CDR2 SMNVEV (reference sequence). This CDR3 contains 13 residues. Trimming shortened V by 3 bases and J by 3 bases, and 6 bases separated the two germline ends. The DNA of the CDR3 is TGTGCCAGCAGTTTTGGCTTCAATCAGCCCCAGCATTTT. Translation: CASSFGFNQPQHF.

In DNA, the CDR3 is TGTGCCAGCAGCTTCGGTCAGGGGTACTCCTACGAGCAGTACTTC. This encodes CASSFGQGYSYEQYF. The V and J genes are TRBV11-3 and TRBJ2-7; TRBD1 might be the D (6 bases). This CDR3 spans 15 amino acids. The V end lost 3 bases, the J end lost 0 bases, and 12 bases lay between the germline ends. The germline gives CDR1 SGHNT, CDR2 YENEEA.

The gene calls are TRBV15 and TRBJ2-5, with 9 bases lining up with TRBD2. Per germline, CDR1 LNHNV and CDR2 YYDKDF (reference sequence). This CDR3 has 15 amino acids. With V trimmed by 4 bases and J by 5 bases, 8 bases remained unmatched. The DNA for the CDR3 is TGTGCCACCAGCACCCGGCGGGGGGGGGCCGAGACCCAGTACTTC. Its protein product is CATSTRRGGAETQYF.

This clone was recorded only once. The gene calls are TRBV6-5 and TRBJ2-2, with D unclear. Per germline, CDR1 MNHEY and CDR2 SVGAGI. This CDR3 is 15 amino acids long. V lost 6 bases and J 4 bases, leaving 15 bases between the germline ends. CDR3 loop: CASSPPGLGTGELFF. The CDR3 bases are TGTGCCAGCAGCCCCCCGGGTTTGGGCACCGGGGAGCTGTTTTTT.

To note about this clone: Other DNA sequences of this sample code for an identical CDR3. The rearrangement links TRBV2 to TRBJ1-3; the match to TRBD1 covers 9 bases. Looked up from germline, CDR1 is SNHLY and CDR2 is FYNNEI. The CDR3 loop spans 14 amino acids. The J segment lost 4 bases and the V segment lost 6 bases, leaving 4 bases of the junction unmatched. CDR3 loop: CASSGQGLGNTIYF. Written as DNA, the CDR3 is TGTGCCAGCAGCGGACAGGGGTTAGGAAACACCATATATTTT. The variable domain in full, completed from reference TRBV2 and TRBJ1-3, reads EPEVTQTPSHQVTQMGQEVILRCVPISNHLYFYWYRQILGQKVEFLVSFYNNEISEKSEIFDDQFSVERPDGSNFTLKIRSTKLEDSAMYFCASSGQGLGNTIYFGEGSWLTVV.

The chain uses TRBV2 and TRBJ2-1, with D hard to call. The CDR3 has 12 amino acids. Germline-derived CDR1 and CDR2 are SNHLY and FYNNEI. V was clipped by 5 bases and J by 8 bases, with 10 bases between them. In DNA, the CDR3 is TGTGCCAGCAGTCTCATAGTCGATGAGCAGTTCTTC. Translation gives CASSLIVDEQFF.

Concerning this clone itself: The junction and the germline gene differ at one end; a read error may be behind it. CDR3 region: CASSFGGPSLRF. The CDR3 nucleotides are TGTGCCAGCAGTTTCGGGGGGCCCAGCTTGAGATTC. V and J are TRBV11-2 and TRBJ2-7; D possibly corresponds to TRBD2 (7 bases). This CDR3 has 12 amino acids. The germline CDR1 and CDR2 sequences are SGHAT and FQNNGV.

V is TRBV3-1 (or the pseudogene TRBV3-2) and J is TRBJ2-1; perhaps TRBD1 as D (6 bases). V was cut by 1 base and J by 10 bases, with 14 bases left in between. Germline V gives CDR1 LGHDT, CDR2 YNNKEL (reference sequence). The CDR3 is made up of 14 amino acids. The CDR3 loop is CASSQGAGAQEQFF. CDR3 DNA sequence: TGTGCCAGCAGCCAAGGGGCAGGGGCTCAGGAGCAGTTCTTC.